This T cell receptor (beta chain) was identified during a study of T-cell memory formation after mild COVID-19. This clonotype occurred many times. One entry per CDR3 protein results from TCRdb running MiXCR on the 5' RACE reads. The sample has more than 250,000 distinct CDR3 sequences; 16% are singletons. Germline V gene data show CDR1 as SEHNR and CDR2 as FQNEAQ (reference sequence). The length of the CDR3 is 13 residues. V gave up 5 bases and J gave up 0 bases, with 8 bases separating them. The gene calls are TRBV7-9 and TRBJ2-7; D unclear. This receptor was obtained from a man between 18 and 29 years old who had mild COVID-19 (a few samples of this study predate the infection). Cell type and time point are not known. Sequenced input: PBMCs or a T cell subset sorted from them (not recorded which). The CDR3 reads CASSPDGSYEQYV. The CDR3 DNA sequence: TGTGCCAGCAGCCCTGACGGCTCCTACGAGCAGTACGTC.